The next 32 T cell receptor beta chains were all read from a single sample in a study of T-cell memory formation after mild COVID-19. TCRdb passed the 5' RACE reads through MiXCR, listing each CDR3 protein once. The sample includes tens of thousands of distinct CDR3 sequences, around 8% of them seen just once. The sample consisted of PBMCs or a T cell subset sorted from them (not recorded which). These receptors were taken from a man between 18 and 29 years old who had mild COVID-19 (a few samples of this study predate the infection). Cell type and time point are not known.

This clonotype came up many times. V gene TRBV4-2 combines with J gene TRBJ1-5, with a possible D match to TRBD1 (5 bases). Germline values: CDR1 LGHNA, CDR2 YNFKEQ. The CDR3 spans 15 residues. V gave up 3 bases and J gave up 5 bases, with 14 bases separating them. The CDR3 sequence: CASSHLGGGDQPQHF. CDR3 in DNA: TGTGCCAGCAGCCACCTGGGGGGGGGAGATCAGCCCCAGCATTTT.

This clonotype showed up many times. This chain connects TRBV20-1 to TRBJ2-7; a possible D gene is TRBD2 (6 bases). The ends were cut back, 6 bases at V and 3 bases at J, with 12 bases in the middle. Germline CDR1 is DFQATT and CDR2 is SNEGSKA (reference sequence). This CDR3 has 12 amino acids. The CDR3 loop is CSAGRDGYEQYF. In DNA, the CDR3 is TGCAGTGCCGGGCGGGACGGCTACGAGCAGTACTTC.

In this sample, this clonotype turned up many times. V usage is TRBV2 and J usage is TRBJ2-7; D call uncertain. The V gene's germline CDR1 is SNHLY and CDR2 FYNNEI. This CDR3 contains 11 residues. The V end lost 5 bases, the J end lost 3 bases, and 5 bases lay between the germline ends. The CDR3 region has the DNA TGTGCCAGCAGTTTTAGCTACGAGCAGTACGTC. Its protein product is CASSFSYEQYV.

This clonotype was detected ten times or more. The V and J genes are TRBV7-7 and TRBJ2-1; 9 nucleotides line up with TRBD2. Trimming cost V 6 bases and J 6 bases; bases outside gene matches: 18. The CDR3 consists of 18 residues. The germline V gene encodes CDR1 SSHAT and CDR2 FNYEAQ (reference sequence). The CDR3 bases are TGTGCCAGCAGTCCTTATGGGACTAGCTCGTACTTCTTCAATGAGCAGTTCTTC. Encoded protein: CASSPYGTSSYFFNEQFF.

This clonotype was seen ten or more times. The chain uses TRBV7-6 and TRBJ2-1; 10 bases map to TRBD1. The CDR3 length is 14 residues. V was clipped by 1 base and J by 8 bases; unmatched bases: 2. Germline assignment: CDR1 SGHVS and CDR2 FNYEAQ. DNA for the CDR3: TGTGCCAGCAGCTTAGGACAGGGGGCCCATGAGCAGTTCTTC. It translates to CASSLGQGAHEQFF.

This clonotype appeared many times. The V gene is TRBV30, the J gene TRBJ1-4, with D perhaps matching TRBD1 (6 bases). Germline-derived CDR1 and CDR2 are GTSNPN and SVGIG (reference sequence). The V gene lost 2 bases and the J gene lost 8 bases, with 15 bases spanning the gap. The CDR3 sequence is 14 residues long. The CDR3 protein is CAWSMEGEREKLFF. CDR3 nucleotide sequence: TGTGCCTGGAGTATGGAGGGGGAGAGGGAAAAACTGTTTTTT.

This clonotype was found many times. V usage is TRBV11-2 and J usage is TRBJ2-7, with 8 positions matching TRBD1. CDR3 length: 13 amino acids. CDR1 and CDR2 (germline): SGHAT, FQNNGV. Losses at the gene ends were 5 bases for V and 6 bases for J; bases not matched to a gene: 6. CDR3 sequence: CASSTTGVGEQYV. The CDR3 nucleotides are TGTGCCAGCAGCACGACAGGGGTAGGCGAGCAGTACGTC.

This clonotype is termed medium-sized (0.01 to 0.1%). The V and J genes are TRBV29-1 and TRBJ2-7; TRBD2 is a possible D gene (6 bases). V lost 4 bases and J lost 2, with 12 bases in between. The CDR3 has 13 amino acids. Germline CDR1 and CDR2: SQVTM and ANQGSEA. This CDR3 reads CSVVLASTYEQYF. The CDR3 DNA reads as TGCAGCGTTGTGCTAGCGTCGACCTACGAGCAGTACTTC.

The V call is TRBV9, the J call TRBJ2-3; 7 nucleotides match TRBD1. V trimming: 4 bases; J trimming: 6 bases; junction bases outside the gene matches: 2. The CDR3 is 12 amino acids. Germline CDR1 is SGDLS and CDR2 is YYNGEE. CDR3 sequence: CASSQQGDTQYF. DNA of the CDR3: TGTGCCAGCAGCCAACAGGGGGATACGCAGTATTTT.

The genes are TRBV5-1 and TRBJ2-5, with TRBD2 identical over 8 bases. The trim removed 1 base at V and 4 bases at J, leaving 6 bases unmatched. Germline CDR1 is SGHRS and CDR2 is YFSETQ. The CDR3 is 15 residues long. CDR3 amino acids: CASSLSPAGVETQYF. CDR3 in DNA: TGCGCCAGCAGCTTGTCACCAGCGGGGGTAGAGACCCAGTACTTC.

Only a few counts were recorded for this clonotype. The chain uses TRBV5-1 and TRBJ1-3; no clear D. CDR1 is SGHRS and CDR2 is YFSETQ in the germline V gene. The CDR3 extends over 17 amino acids. The V and J ends lost 0 bases and 0 bases respectively, with 13 bases between them. CDR3 residues: CASSLAASASSGNTIYF. The CDR3 DNA reads as TGCGCCAGCAGCTTGGCGGCCAGTGCGAGCTCTGGAAACACCATATATTTT.

Many counts were recorded for this clonotype. The rearrangement joins TRBV27 to TRBJ2-7; D may be TRBD1 (5 bases). Trimming took off 6 bases at V and 2 bases at J, with 17 bases between the two ends. Germline loops: CDR1 MNHEY, CDR2 SMNVEV (reference sequence). CDR3 length equals 15 residues. This CDR3 reads CASSPRAGSPYEQYV. CDR3 bases: TGTGCCAGCAGCCCCAGGGCAGGCAGTCCCTACGAGCAGTACGTC.

In this sample, this clonotype turned up many times. V is TRBV15 and J is TRBJ2-5, with TRBD2 as a possible D gene (6 bases). Germline CDR1 LNHNV, CDR2 YYDKDF (reference sequence). Between the trimmed V and J ends, which lost 2 bases and 5 bases, there was a span of 18 bases. The CDR3 contains 16 residues. CDR3 in amino acids: CATSRRRLVRGETQYF. The CDR3 DNA follows: TGTGCCACCAGCAGAAGACGACTAGTAAGAGGGGAGACCCAGTACTTC.

This clonotype has a count of ten or more. The chain carries TRBV6-2 or TRBV6-3 and TRBJ2-3; 9 nucleotides match TRBD2. The CDR3 runs to 17 residues. V was pared by 2 bases and J by 5 bases, with 11 bases of the junction left unmatched. Germline CDR1 and CDR2: MNHEY and SVGEGT. The CDR3: CASSYLASGGTGDTQYF. CDR3 bases: TGTGCCAGCAGTTACCTCGCCAGCGGGGGGACTGGAGATACGCAGTATTTT.

This clonotype was seen at least ten times. This chain connects TRBV7-9 to TRBJ2-3, with D tentatively TRBD1 or TRBD2 (6 bases each). The germline V and J ends were trimmed by 5 bases and 3 bases, with 18 bases remaining between them. The CDR3 has 16 amino acids. CDR1 and CDR2 (germline): SEHNR, FQNEAQ (reference sequence). Here the CDR3 reads CASSAPLGGRTDTQYF. The CDR3 coding sequence is TGTGCCAGCAGCGCTCCTTTAGGGGGGAGGACAGATACGCAGTATTTT. The entire variable domain, with the rest obtained from reference TRBV7-9 and TRBJ2-3, is as follows: DTGVSQNPRHKITKRGQNVTFRCDPISEHNRLYWYRQTLGQGPEFLTYFQNEAQLEKSRLLSDRFSAERPKGSFSTLEIQRTEQGDSAMYLCASSAPLGGRTDTQYFGPGTRLTVL.

This clonotype was recorded many times. The rearrangement joins TRBV5-1 to TRBJ1-6; 8 positions match TRBD1. In germline, CDR1 is SGHRS, CDR2 YFSETQ. V lost 3 bases, J lost 8 bases, and 7 bases stayed unmatched. The CDR3 covers 15 residues. The CDR3 here is CASSWEPTGDSPLHF. DNA for the CDR3: TGCGCCAGCAGCTGGGAACCGACAGGGGATTCACCCCTCCACTTT.

This clonotype was seen many times. The J gene is TRBJ2-5, the V gene TRBV2; D possibly corresponds to TRBD1 (6 bases). Germline CDR1 is SNHLY and CDR2 is FYNNEI. V was trimmed by 10 bases and J by 5 bases, leaving 17 bases between them. This CDR3 is built from 13 residues. The CDR3: CATYRDESETQYF. CDR3 bases: TGTGCCACCTACAGGGACGAATCGGAGACCCAGTACTTC.

This clonotype was seen ten or more times. V usage is TRBV4-1 and J usage is TRBJ2-2, with D possibly being TRBD1 (5 bases). Germline V lookup: CDR1 MGHRA, CDR2 YSYEKL. This CDR3 comprises 15 residues. V was pared by 3 bases and J by 5 bases, with 13 bases between. The CDR3 nucleotides are TGCGCCAGCAGCCAGGCAGGGCCTCGGACCGGGGAGCTGTTTTTT. Its protein product is CASSQAGPRTGELFF.

The rearrangement joins TRBV7-2 to TRBJ2-7; D might be TRBD1 (5 bases). The CDR3 consists of 13 residues. Germline V gene sequence: CDR1 SGHTA, CDR2 FQGNSA. V was trimmed by 1 base and J by 2 bases, leaving 6 bases between them. This CDR3 reads CASSLGQPYEQYF. CDR3 DNA sequence: TGTGCCAGCAGCTTAGGACAGCCCTACGAGCAGTACTTC.

At least ten counts were recorded for this clonotype. The chain links TRBV5-1 to TRBJ2-2; D gene uncertain. The CDR3 is 12 residues long. From germline, CDR1 is SGHRS and CDR2 YFSETQ. The V gene lost 4 bases and the J gene lost 6 bases, with 7 bases spanning the gap. DNA of the CDR3: TGCGCCAGCAGCCCCATCGCCGGGGAGCTGTTTTTT. It encodes CASSPIAGELFF.

This clonotype was seen ten or more times. CDR3 amino acids: CASSLKSSNQPQHF. In DNA form, the CDR3 reads TGTGCCAGCAGTTTGAAGAGTAGCAATCAGCCCCAGCATTTT. The chain recombines TRBV27 with TRBJ1-5, with D hard to call. This CDR3 is 14 amino acids long. V was shortened by 3 bases and J by 0 bases, with 6 bases between the two germline ends. Germline V CDR1 and CDR2: MNHEY, SMNVEV (reference sequence).

This clonotype is classed as medium-sized. V and J are TRBV4-2 and TRBJ2-1; D uncertain. Trimming stripped 6 bases from V and 4 bases from J, with 10 bases between. Germline CDR1 and CDR2: LGHNA and YNFKEQ. The CDR3 is made up of 13 amino acids. The CDR3 loop is CASRLDTYNEQFF. In nucleotides, the CDR3 is TGTGCCAGCAGACTCGATACATACAATGAGCAGTTCTTC.

This clonotype was observed a few times. The chain combines TRBV11-2 with TRBJ1-2; maybe TRBD1 (5 bases). V lost 0 bases and J 0 bases, leaving 11 bases between the germline ends. The germline V gene has CDR1 SGHAT and CDR2 FQNNGV. The CDR3 consists of 16 residues. CDR3 in amino acids: CASSLDGAGSNYGYTF. In DNA, the CDR3 is TGTGCCAGCAGCTTAGATGGGGCAGGTTCTAACTATGGCTACACCTTC.

This clonotype was counted ten times or more. V and J are TRBV5-1 and TRBJ2-5, with 9 bases matching TRBD2. This CDR3 comprises 15 residues. V lost 0 bases, J lost 4 bases, and 4 bases stayed unmatched. CDR1 is SGHRS, CDR2 YFSETQ, per germline. For the CDR3, the DNA is TGCGCCAGCAGCTTGGCAGGGACTAGCAGAGAGACCCAGTACTTC. It yields the protein CASSLAGTSRETQYF.

In this sample, this clonotype turned up once. The gene calls are TRBV7-2 and TRBJ2-3, with a weak D call TRBD1 (6 bases). V lost 1 base, J lost 6 bases, and 8 bases lay in between. Germline CDR1 SGHTA, CDR2 FQGNSA. This CDR3 is built from 13 residues. CDR3 in DNA: TGTGCCAGCAGCTTAGGGCAGGGGGATACGCAGTATTTT. Residues: CASSLGQGDTQYF.

The gene calls are TRBV12-3 or TRBV12-4 and TRBJ2-6; D gene ambiguous. The V end lost 2 bases, the J end lost 0 bases, and 2 bases lay between the germline ends. The CDR3 is 14 amino acids. This chain's CDR3 is CASSLLSGANVLTF. CDR3 bases: TGTGCCAGCAGTTTACTCTCTGGGGCCAACGTCCTGACTTTC.

V and J are TRBV5-6 and TRBJ2-7, with 12 positions matching TRBD2. From germline, CDR1 is SGHDT and CDR2 YYEEEE. With 4 bases clipped from V and 3 bases from J, the junction kept 8 bases outside the gene matches. CDR3 length: 16 amino acids. CDR3 residues: CASSGGLAGRFYEQYF. The DNA for the CDR3 is TGTGCCAGCAGCGGGGGACTAGCGGGTCGCTTCTACGAGCAGTACTTC.

This clonotype was counted many times. V usage is TRBV29-1 and J usage is TRBJ1-2; unclear D gene. The germline gives CDR1 SQVTM, CDR2 ANQGSEA. V gave up 5 bases and J gave up 2 bases, with 6 bases separating them. The CDR3 contains 11 residues. The CDR3 here is CSVYLNYGYTF. The CDR3 DNA reads as TGCAGCGTTTATCTGAACTATGGCTACACCTTC.

The table lists this clonotype with many counts. The chain recombines TRBV19 with TRBJ1-1, with a possible D match to TRBD1 (6 bases). V was pared by 5 bases and J by 2 bases, with 18 bases between. CDR3 length equals 16 residues. Germline CDR1 reads LNHDA; CDR2 reads SQIVND (reference sequence). CDR3 coding DNA: TGTGCCAGTAGTGACGGCGGGAGGACAGCAAACACTGAAGCTTTCTTT. Translation gives CASSDGGRTANTEAFF. The variable domain in full, with the rest retrieved from reference TRBV19 and TRBJ1-1, is DGGITQSPKYLFRKEGQNVTLSCEQNLNHDAMYWYRQDPGQGLRLIYYSQIVNDFQKGDIAEGYSVSREKKESFPLTVTSAQKNPTAFYLCASSDGGRTANTEAFFGQGTRLTVV.

The sample holds many counts of this clonotype. The V call is TRBV5-1, the J call TRBJ1-1; unclear D gene. Looked up from germline, CDR1 is SGHRS and CDR2 is YFSETQ. Between the trimmed V and J ends, which lost 0 bases and 5 bases, there was a span of 14 bases. This CDR3 is 15 amino acids long. CDR3 nucleotides: TGCGCCAGCAGCTTGGCCCTAGATCAAGGAACTGAAGCTTTCTTT. Amino acids: CASSLALDQGTEAFF.

This clonotype came up many times. This rearrangement joins TRBV7-6 to TRBJ2-7; D uncertain. Germline-derived CDR1 and CDR2 are SGHVS and FNYEAQ. The CDR3 length is 13 residues. The ends were cut back, 0 bases at V and 7 bases at J, with 10 bases in the middle. The CDR3 DNA is TGTGCCAGCAGCTTAGCTGTGGATAGAGAGCAGTACGTC. Its protein is CASSLAVDREQYV.

This clonotype was observed at least ten times. The V call is TRBV10-2, the J call TRBJ2-5, with D perhaps being TRBD1 or TRBD2 (5 bases each). Trimming took 6 bases from V and 5 from J, leaving 16 bases between them. The germline V gene encodes CDR1 WSHSY and CDR2 SAAADI. This CDR3 has 14 residues. The CDR3 sequence: CASRGPLGPETQYF. CDR3 bases: TGCGCCAGCAGGGGACCCCTAGGTCCCGAGACCCAGTACTTC.